This T cell receptor beta chain came from a study of shared clonotypes between healthy human individuals. This clone was observed once. The V and J ends lost 2 bases and 6 bases respectively, with 17 bases between them. The germline V gene has CDR1 GTSNPN and CDR2 SVGIG (reference sequence). CDR3 length: 15 residues. Libraries were prepared by immunoSEQ multiplex PCR; TCRdb keeps only in-frame clonotypes and omits some of them. The sample holds over a million clones, 98% seen once. This receptor was identified in a man in his thirties or forties in good health. The V gene is TRBV30, the J gene TRBJ1-5, with D perhaps matching TRBD1 (5 bases). Sequenced material: naive CD4+ T cells sorted from blood. Sample subset: CD45RA+ positively selected. CDR3 in DNA: TGTGCCTGGAGTAGTGGGGCAGGGTTTGGTCAGCCCCAGCATTTT. It codes for CAWSSGAGFGQPQHF.